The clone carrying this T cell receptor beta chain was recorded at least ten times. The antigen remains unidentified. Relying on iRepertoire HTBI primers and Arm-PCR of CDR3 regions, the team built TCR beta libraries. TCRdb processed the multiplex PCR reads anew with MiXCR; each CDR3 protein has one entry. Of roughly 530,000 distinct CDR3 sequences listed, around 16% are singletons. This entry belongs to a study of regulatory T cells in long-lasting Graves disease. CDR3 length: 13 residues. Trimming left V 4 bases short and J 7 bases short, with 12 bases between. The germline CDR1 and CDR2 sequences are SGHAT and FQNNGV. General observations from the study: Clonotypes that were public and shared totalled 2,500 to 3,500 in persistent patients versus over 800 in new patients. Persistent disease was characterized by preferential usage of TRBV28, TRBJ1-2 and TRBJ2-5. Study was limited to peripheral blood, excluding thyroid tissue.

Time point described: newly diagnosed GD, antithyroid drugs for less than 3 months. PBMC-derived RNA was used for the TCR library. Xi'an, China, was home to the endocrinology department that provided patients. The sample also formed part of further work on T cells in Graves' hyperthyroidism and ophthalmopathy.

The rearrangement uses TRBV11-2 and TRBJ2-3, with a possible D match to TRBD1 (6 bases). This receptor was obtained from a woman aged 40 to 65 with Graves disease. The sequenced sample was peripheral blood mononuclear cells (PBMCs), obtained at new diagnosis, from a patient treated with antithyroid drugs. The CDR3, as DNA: TGTGCCAGCAGCTCCCAAGGGGGTTATACGCAGTATTTT. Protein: CASSSQGGYTQYF.